This record looks at one TCR beta chain sequence and its context. V shed 5 bases, J shed 4 bases, and the junction held 4 bases outside the gene matches. Germline assignment: CDR1 MGHDK and CDR2 SYGVNS. The CDR3 has 13 residues. These data originate in a study of shared clonotypes between healthy human individuals. Study details: A donor's plate count was three for CD4 naive and three for CD4 memory; CD8 naive had two and CD8 memory one.

Cells designated naive CD8 were CD45RO-negative and were positively selected for CCR7, with terminally differentiated effector memory CD45RA+ cells excluded. Libraries were prepared by immunoSEQ multiplex PCR; TCRdb keeps only in-frame clonotypes and omits some of them. Of under 2,000,000 clones in the sample, about 94% are singletons; the top ten hold 0.95% to 1.5%. The TCR comes from a young man in good health. The chain joins TRBV25-1 to TRBJ2-7; 8 bases fit TRBD1. The sequenced sample was naive CD8+ T cells sorted from blood. CDR3: CASSKTGEYEQYF. CDR3 in DNA: TGTGCCAGCAGTAAGACAGGGGAATACGAGCAGTACTTC.